What follows are 10 T cell receptor beta chains derived from one specimen sequenced in a study of blood T cell repertoires in COVID-19 (TCRdb year 2020). The receptor library was made with the immunoSEQ multiplex PCR assay. TCRdb retrieved this table from immuneACCESS and kept in-frame rearrangements only. Not all clones are present; in checked studies, unresolved V genes account for under half, and no reason is known for the remainder. This sample is represented by some 86,000 clones; approximately 90% of them were singletons. Clones ranked in the top ten supply approximately 2.2% of the sample. The sequencing sample was made of peripheral blood. Receptors were obtained from a human donor with active COVID-19. The donor label of this sample is uncertain.

CDR3 nucleotides: TGTGCCACCAGCAGGGAGACGGATAGCAATCAGCCCCAGCATTTT. Protein product: CATSRETDSNQPQHF. J is TRBJ1-5 and V is TRBV15; D ambiguous. The CDR3 is 15 residues long. V lost 3 bases, J lost 0 bases, and 9 bases lay in between. Germline CDR1 LNHNV, CDR2 YYDKDF (reference sequence).

Only one count was recorded for this clone. V and J are TRBV5-1 and TRBJ1-1, with D uncertain. The CDR3 length is 13 residues. Germline V gene lookup returns CDR1 SGHRS and CDR2 YFSETQ. V lost 1 base and J 1 base, leaving 5 bases between the germline ends. Written as DNA, the CDR3 is TGCGCCAGCAGCTTGAGCAAGAACACTGAAGCTTTCTTT. Protein: CASSLSKNTEAFF.

The chain carries TRBV11-2 and TRBJ1-1; D is possibly TRBD1 (6 bases). The length of the CDR3 is 14 residues. CDR1 is SGHAT and CDR2 is FQNNGV in the germline V gene. V shed 3 bases and J shed 1 base, with 9 bases lying between them. The CDR3 spells CASSFKGGNTEAFF. The CDR3 DNA sequence: TGTGCCAGCAGCTTCAAAGGGGGGAACACTGAAGCTTTCTTT.

The V and J genes are TRBV5-1 and TRBJ2-5; the match to TRBD1 covers 8 bases. The CDR3 runs to 15 residues. Germline lookup yields CDR1 SGHRS and CDR2 YFSETQ. With V trimmed by 0 bases and J by 2 bases, 3 bases remained unmatched. The CDR3 sequence: CASSLDQGAQETQYF. In DNA form, the CDR3 reads TGCGCCAGCAGCTTGGACCAGGGGGCTCAAGAGACCCAGTACTTC.

The chain has TRBV10-3 and TRBJ2-5; unclear D gene. The CDR3 loop spans 15 amino acids. V was cut by 0 bases and J by 2 bases, with 10 bases left in between. Germline CDR1 is ENHRY and CDR2 is SYGVKD. CDR3 sequence reads: CAISESNSGQETQYF. In DNA, the CDR3 is TGTGCCATCAGTGAGTCGAACAGTGGACAAGAGACCCAGTACTTC.

V gene TRBV3-1 (or the pseudogene TRBV3-2) combines with J gene TRBJ2-1; D unresolved. The germline V and J ends were trimmed by 4 bases and 2 bases, with 15 bases remaining between them. This CDR3 is 16 amino acids long. Germline values: CDR1 LGHDT, CDR2 YNNKEL (reference sequence). CDR3: CASSPPRSAAYNEQFF. As DNA, the CDR3 is TGTGCCAGCAGCCCCCCCCGATCCGCGGCCTACAATGAGCAGTTCTTC.

The rearrangement uses TRBV5-8 and TRBJ2-7; D gene uncertain. CDR3 length: 14 residues. Trimming pared 4 bases from V and 1 base from J, leaving 12 bases between. CDR1 and CDR2 (germline): SGHTS, YDEGEE. CDR3 sequence reads: CASSTGSISYEQYF. CDR3 DNA sequence: TGTGCCAGCAGCACCGGGTCGATATCCTACGAGCAGTACTTC.

The chain combines TRBV6-5 with TRBJ1-6; 9 nucleotides match TRBD1. The V gene's germline CDR1 is MNHEY and CDR2 SVGAGI. The CDR3 runs 15 residues. Unmatched junction bases numbered 5, after V lost 5 bases and J lost 6 bases. CDR3 nucleotide sequence: TGTGCCAGCAGTACGGGGGACAGGGCTAATTCACCCCTCCACTTT. This codes for CASSTGDRANSPLHF.

DNA of the CDR3: TGTGCCAGCTCACCACTGAATAGGGGGTACGGGTCCATTCAGTACTTC. Translation gives CASSPLNRGYGSIQYF. The V call is TRBV18, the J call TRBJ2-4; D possibly corresponds to TRBD1 (6 bases). The CDR3 covers 16 residues. The germline V and J ends were trimmed by 1 base and 9 bases, with 19 bases remaining between them. Germline assignment: CDR1 KGHSH and CDR2 LQKENI.

The V call is TRBV6-1, the J call TRBJ1-2; D is unresolved. Germline lookup yields CDR1 MNHNS and CDR2 SASEGT. The CDR3 is 14 amino acids. V shed 1 base and J shed 3 bases, with 9 bases lying between them. The CDR3 loop is CASSEDLTDYGYTF. CDR3 coding DNA: TGTGCCAGCAGTGAAGATCTCACTGACTATGGCTACACCTTC.